Shown below are 3 T cell receptor beta chains from a single sample sequenced in a study of cytomegalovirus exposure and HLA in healthy donors. PCR used 60 Vbeta primers and 13 Jbeta primers. TCRdb's copy holds only in-frame clones and misses some; the assay was immunoSEQ multiplex PCR. The data contain some 130,000 clones, roughly 85% of them seen just once; the ten biggest clones take up 1.5% to 1.9%. The sample consisted of PBMCs. Receptors originate from a man in his forties in good health and CMV-seronegative.

The chain has TRBV6-5 and TRBJ1-6, with 7 positions matching TRBD1. V lost 0 bases, J lost 6 bases, and 2 bases stayed unmatched. This CDR3 is built from 15 residues. In germline, CDR1 is MNHEY, CDR2 SVGAGI. The CDR3 loop is CASSYSGQINSPLHF. The CDR3 DNA reads TGTGCCAGCAGTTACTCGGGACAGATTAATTCACCCCTCCACTTT.

Comment on this clone: A read error may account for a junction end that differs from germline. The sample carries other DNA sequences with the same CDR3. The chain couples TRBV12-5 to TRBJ2-3; 9 bases map to TRBD2. CDR1 and CDR2 from the germline V gene are LGHNT and FRNRAP. The CDR3 length is 16 residues. CDR3 sequence (DNA): TGTGCCAGTGGTATGATGACTAGCGGAAGCACAGATACGCAGTATTTT. It is translated as CASGMMTSGSTDTQYF.

The chain couples TRBV27 to TRBJ1-2; the match to TRBD1 covers 8 bases. V lost 2 bases, J lost 0 bases, and 8 bases stayed unmatched. CDR1 is MNHEY, CDR2 SMNVEV, per germline (reference sequence). The CDR3 sequence is 17 residues long. The CDR3 spells CASSLRQGYGANYGYTF. CDR3 DNA: TGTGCCAGCAGTTTACGACAGGGGTATGGCGCTAACTATGGCTACACCTTC.